This T cell receptor beta chain was identified in a study of shared clonotypes between healthy human individuals. The study ran the assay at deep level. Assay used: immunoSEQ multiplex PCR; TCRdb lists only in-frame clones, some missing. The table has 1.4 million or so clones, around 98.5% seen once. Overall study results and limits: The authors sampled blood alone, and tissue repertoires likely differ.

CD4+ cells were split into CD45RA+ naive and CD45RA-negative memory subsets. Regarding this clone: Its antigen is still unknown.

The germline V gene has CDR1 MDHEN and CDR2 SYDVKM. With V trimmed by 7 bases and J by 1 base, 6 bases remained unmatched. The CDR3 is 14 amino acids. The receptor's source is a man younger than 45 in good health. V usage is TRBV28 and J usage is TRBJ2-7; 8 positions agree with TRBD2. The sequenced sample consisted of naive CD4+ T cells sorted from blood. Indicated subset: CD45RA+ positively selected. CDR3 protein: CASTIGGASYEQYF. CDR3 sequence (DNA): TGTGCCAGCACGATCGGGGGGGCTTCCTACGAGCAGTACTTC.